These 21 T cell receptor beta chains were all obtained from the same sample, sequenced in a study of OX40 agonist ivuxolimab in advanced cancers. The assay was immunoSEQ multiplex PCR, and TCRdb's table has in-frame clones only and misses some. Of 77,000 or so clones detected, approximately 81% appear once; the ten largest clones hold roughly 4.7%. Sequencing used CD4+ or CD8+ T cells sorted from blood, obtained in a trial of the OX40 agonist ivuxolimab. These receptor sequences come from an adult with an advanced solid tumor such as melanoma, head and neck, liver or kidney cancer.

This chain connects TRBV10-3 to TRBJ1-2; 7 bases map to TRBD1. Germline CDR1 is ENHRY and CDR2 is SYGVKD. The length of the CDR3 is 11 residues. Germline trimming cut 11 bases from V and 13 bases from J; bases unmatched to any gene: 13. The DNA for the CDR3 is TGTGCCGCCTCCGGGACAGACGCGGTCACCTTC. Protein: CAASGTDAVTF.

DNA for the CDR3: TGCGCCAGCAGCTTACTACAGGGCTCCGAGCAGTACTTC. Protein: CASSLLQGSEQYF. The chain recombines TRBV5-1 with TRBJ2-7; tentative D call: TRBD1 (6 bases). Germline lookup yields CDR1 SGHRS and CDR2 YFSETQ. The ends were cut back, 2 bases at V and 6 bases at J, with 12 bases in the middle. The CDR3 loop spans 13 amino acids.

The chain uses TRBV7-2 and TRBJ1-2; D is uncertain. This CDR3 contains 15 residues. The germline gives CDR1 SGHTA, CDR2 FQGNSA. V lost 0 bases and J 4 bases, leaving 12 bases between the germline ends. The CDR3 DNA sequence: TGTGCCAGCAGCTTAGCTCAGAACGGAATCTATGGCTACACCTTC. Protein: CASSLAQNGIYGYTF. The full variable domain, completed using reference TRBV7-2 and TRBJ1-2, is GAGVSQSPSNKVTEKGKDVELRCDPISGHTALYWYRQSLGQGLEFLIYFQGNSAPDKSGLPSDRFSAERTGGSVSTLTIQRTQQEDSAVYLCASSLAQNGIYGYTFGSGTRLTVV.

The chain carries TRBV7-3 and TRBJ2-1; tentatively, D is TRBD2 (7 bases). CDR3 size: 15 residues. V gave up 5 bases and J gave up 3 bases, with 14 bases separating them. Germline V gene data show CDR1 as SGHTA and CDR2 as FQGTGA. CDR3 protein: CASSQGGAHYNEQFF. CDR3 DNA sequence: TGTGCCAGCAGCCAAGGGGGGGCGCACTACAATGAGCAGTTCTTC.

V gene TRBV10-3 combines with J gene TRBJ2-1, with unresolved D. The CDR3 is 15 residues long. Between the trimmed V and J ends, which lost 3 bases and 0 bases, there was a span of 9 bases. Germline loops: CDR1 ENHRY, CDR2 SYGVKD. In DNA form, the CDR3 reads TGTGCCATCAGTGAAAGGGAAAGCTCCTACAATGAGCAGTTCTTC. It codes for CAISERESSYNEQFF.

The CDR3 coding sequence is TGTGCCAGCAGCCTCGGGGTTGGAGAGACCCAGTACTTC. Translating it yields CASSLGVGETQYF. The chain couples TRBV7-2 to TRBJ2-5; D possibly corresponds to TRBD2 (5 bases). From germline, CDR1 is SGHTA and CDR2 FQGNSA. The CDR3 runs to 13 residues. V lost 5 bases and J 4 bases, leaving 11 bases between the germline ends.

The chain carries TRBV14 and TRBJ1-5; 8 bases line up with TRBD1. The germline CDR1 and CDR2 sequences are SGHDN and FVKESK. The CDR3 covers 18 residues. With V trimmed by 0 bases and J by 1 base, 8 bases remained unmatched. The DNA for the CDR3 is TGTGCCAGCAGCCAAGATCTCGGGGACAGGCTGAGCAATCAGCCCCAGCATTTT. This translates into CASSQDLGDRLSNQPQHF.

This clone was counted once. The CDR3 loop is CASSGGGQGAYEQYF. As DNA, the CDR3 is TGTGCCAGCAGCGGCGGGGGACAGGGGGCCTACGAGCAGTACTTC. The J gene is TRBJ2-7, the V gene TRBV7-9; 11 bases fit TRBD1. The length of the CDR3 is 15 residues. V lost 5 bases, J lost 2 bases, and 5 bases stayed unmatched. Looked up from germline, CDR1 is SEHNR and CDR2 is FQNEAQ (reference sequence).

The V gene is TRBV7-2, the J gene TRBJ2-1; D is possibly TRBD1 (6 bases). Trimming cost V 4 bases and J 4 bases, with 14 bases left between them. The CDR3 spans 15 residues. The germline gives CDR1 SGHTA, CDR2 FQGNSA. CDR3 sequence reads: CASSYQQGMYNEQFF. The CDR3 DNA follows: TGTGCCAGCAGCTATCAACAGGGTATGTACAATGAGCAGTTCTTC.

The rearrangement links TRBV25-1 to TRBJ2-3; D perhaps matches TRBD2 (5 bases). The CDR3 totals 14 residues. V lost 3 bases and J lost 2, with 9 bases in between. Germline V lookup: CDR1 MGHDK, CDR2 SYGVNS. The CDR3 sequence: CASSEAGFTDTQYF. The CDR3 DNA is TGTGCCAGCAGTGAGGCGGGTTTCACAGATACGCAGTATTTT.

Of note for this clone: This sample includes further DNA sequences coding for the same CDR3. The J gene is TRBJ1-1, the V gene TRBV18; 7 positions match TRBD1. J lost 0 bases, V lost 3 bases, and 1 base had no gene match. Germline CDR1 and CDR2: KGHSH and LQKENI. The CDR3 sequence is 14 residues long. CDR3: CASSPGQLNTEAFF. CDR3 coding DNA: TGTGCCAGCTCACCGGGACAGCTGAACACTGAAGCTTTCTTT. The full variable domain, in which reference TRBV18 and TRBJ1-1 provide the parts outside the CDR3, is NAGVMQNPRHLVRRRGQEARLRCSPMKGHSHVYWYRQLPEEGLKFMVYLQKENIIDESGMPKERFSAEFPKEGPSILRIQQVVRGDSAAYFCASSPGQLNTEAFFGQGTRLTVV.

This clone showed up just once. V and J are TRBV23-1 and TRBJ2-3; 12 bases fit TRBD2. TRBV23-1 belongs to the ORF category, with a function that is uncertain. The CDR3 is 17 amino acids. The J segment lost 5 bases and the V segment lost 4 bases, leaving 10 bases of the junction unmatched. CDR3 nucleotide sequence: TGCGCCAGCAGTCGCCGCCGACTAGCGGGAGAGAGAGATACGCAGTATTTT. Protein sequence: CASSRRRLAGERDTQYF.

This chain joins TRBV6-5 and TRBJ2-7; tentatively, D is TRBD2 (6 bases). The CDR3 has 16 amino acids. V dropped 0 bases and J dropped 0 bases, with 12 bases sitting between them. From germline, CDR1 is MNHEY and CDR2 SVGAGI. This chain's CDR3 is CASSYSGGKLSYEQYF. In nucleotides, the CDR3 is TGTGCCAGCAGTTACTCGGGGGGTAAACTCTCCTACGAGCAGTACTTC.

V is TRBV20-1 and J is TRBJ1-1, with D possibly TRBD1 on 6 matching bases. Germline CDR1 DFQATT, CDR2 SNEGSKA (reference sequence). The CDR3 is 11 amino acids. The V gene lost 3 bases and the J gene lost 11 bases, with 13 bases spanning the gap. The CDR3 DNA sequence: TGCAGTGCTAGGGGTGGGGGGCAGGCTTTCTTT. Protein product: CSARGGGQAFF.

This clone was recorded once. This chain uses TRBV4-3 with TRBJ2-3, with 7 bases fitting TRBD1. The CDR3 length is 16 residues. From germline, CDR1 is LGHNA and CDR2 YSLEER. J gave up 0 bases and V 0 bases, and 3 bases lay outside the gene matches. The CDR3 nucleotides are TGCGCCAGCAGCCAAGATGGACAGGATAGCACAGATACGCAGTATTTT. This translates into CASSQDGQDSTDTQYF.

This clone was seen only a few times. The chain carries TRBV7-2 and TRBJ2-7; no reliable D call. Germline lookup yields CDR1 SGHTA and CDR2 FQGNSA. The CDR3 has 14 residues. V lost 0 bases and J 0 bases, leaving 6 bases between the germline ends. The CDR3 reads CASSLAVNSYEQYF. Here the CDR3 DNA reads TGTGCCAGCAGCTTAGCCGTCAACTCCTACGAGCAGTACTTC.

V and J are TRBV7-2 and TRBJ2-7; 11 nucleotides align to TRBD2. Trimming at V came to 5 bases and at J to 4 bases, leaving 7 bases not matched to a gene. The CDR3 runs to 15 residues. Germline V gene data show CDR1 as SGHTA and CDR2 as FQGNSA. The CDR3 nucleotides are TGTGCCAGCAGCCGCACTAGCGGGGGTGGTTACGAGCAGTACTTC. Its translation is CASSRTSGGGYEQYF.

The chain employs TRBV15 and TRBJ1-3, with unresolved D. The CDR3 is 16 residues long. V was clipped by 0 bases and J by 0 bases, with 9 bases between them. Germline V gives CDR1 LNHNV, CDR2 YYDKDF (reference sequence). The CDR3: CATSREGVLSGNTIYF. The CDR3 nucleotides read TGTGCCACCAGCAGAGAGGGAGTCCTCTCTGGAAACACCATATATTTT.

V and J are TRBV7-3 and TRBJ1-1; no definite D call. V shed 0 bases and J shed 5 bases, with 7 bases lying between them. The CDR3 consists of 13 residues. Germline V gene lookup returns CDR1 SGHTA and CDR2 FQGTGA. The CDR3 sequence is CASSLTGETEAFF. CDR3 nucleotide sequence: TGTGCCAGCAGCTTAACTGGAGAGACTGAAGCTTTCTTT. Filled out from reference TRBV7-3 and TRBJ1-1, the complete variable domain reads GAGVSQTPSNKVTEKGKYVELRCDPISGHTALYWYRQSLGQGPEFLIYFQGTGAADDSGLPNDRFFAVRPEGSVSTLKIQRTERGDSAVYLCASSLTGETEAFFGQGTRLTVV.

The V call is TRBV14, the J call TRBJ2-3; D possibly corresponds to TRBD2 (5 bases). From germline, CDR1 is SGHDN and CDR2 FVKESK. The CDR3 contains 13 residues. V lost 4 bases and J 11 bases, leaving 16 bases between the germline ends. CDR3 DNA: TGTGCCAGCAGCCCTACTAGACATCGGAGGCAGTATTTT. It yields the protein CASSPTRHRRQYF.

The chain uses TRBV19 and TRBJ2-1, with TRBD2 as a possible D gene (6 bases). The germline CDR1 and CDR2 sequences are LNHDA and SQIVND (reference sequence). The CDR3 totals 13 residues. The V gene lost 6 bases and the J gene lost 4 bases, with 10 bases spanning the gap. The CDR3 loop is CASRSSGYNEQFF. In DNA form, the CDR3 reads TGTGCCAGTAGGTCGAGCGGGTACAATGAGCAGTTCTTC.